The sequence of this T cell receptor delta chain was determined in a study of gamma delta lymphoproliferative disorders and STAT genes. Study-wide background: Each gamma-chain library started from at least 50 ng of genomic DNA, using the LymphoTrack Dx TCRG Assay.

As concerns this clone: Its antigen is still unknown. A far larger clone is one nucleotide away, so this likely arose from a read error. Additional DNA sequences in this sample encode the identical CDR3.

The CDR3 covers 20 residues. V lost 4 bases to trimming and J lost 2 bases; unmatched junction nucleotides: 21. Germline values: CDR1 GEAIGNYY, CDR2 EKD. Findings and limits, study-wide: Patient gamma repertoires clustered apart from healthy controls; delta did not.

The receptor sequences were amplified from genomic DNA of peripheral blood mononuclear cells. Age- and sex-matched healthy adult donors provided control blood. TCRdb re-processed the multiplex PCR reads using CATT. The sample records some 900 delta-chain clones, 1.5% to 2% being singletons. This sequence was found in a human donor in good health. V is TRDV2 and J is TRDJ1, with 10 bases matching TRDD3. Input material: blood. This CDR3 is CACDTIPTPVLGDQTDKLIF. DNA of the CDR3: TGTGCCTGTGATACGATTCCTACCCCGGTACTGGGGGATCAGACCGATAAACTCATCTTT.